This TCR beta chain was captured in a study of blood T cell repertoires in COVID-19. Looking at the study overall: From the United States, Italy and Spain came samples of acute and convalescent COVID-19. Sources were T cells, B-cell-depleted T cells, or PBMCs; the material itself was cDNA or gDNA.

Authors' analysis steps: Amplified reference gene primers provided the basis for estimating nucleated cell counts. Clones were sequenced by immunoSEQ multiplex PCR, and TCRdb holds only the in-frame ones, with some missing. The V and J calls and clone size were taken over from that table, and D and trimming were inferred from the DNA. The table shows about 46,000 clones, with around 85% occurring only once. The CDR3 covers 13 residues. Trimming pared 2 bases from V and 3 bases from J, leaving 4 bases between. Germline V CDR1 and CDR2: MNHEY, SMNVEV (reference sequence). This receptor was obtained from a man in his sixties with acute or convalescent COVID-19. Sequenced sample: peripheral blood. The chain couples TRBV27 to TRBJ2-2; D remains ambiguous. In DNA form, the CDR3 reads TGTGCCAGCAGTTTAGAGGACACCGGGGAGCTGTTTTTT. It translates to CASSLEDTGELFF.